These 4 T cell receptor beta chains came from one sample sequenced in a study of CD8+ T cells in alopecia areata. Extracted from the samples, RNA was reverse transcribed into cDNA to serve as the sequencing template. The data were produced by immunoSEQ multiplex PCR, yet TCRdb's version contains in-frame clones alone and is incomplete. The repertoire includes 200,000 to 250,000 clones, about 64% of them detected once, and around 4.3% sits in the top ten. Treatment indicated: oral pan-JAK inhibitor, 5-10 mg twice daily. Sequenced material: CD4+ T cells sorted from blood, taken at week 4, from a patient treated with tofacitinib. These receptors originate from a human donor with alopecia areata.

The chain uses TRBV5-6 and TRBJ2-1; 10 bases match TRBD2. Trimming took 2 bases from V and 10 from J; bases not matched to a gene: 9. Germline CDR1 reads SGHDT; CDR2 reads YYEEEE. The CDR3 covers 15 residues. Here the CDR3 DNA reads TGTGCCAGCAGCTTTCCGGGACTAGCGACGGGGGAGCAGTTCTTC. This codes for CASSFPGLATGEQFF.

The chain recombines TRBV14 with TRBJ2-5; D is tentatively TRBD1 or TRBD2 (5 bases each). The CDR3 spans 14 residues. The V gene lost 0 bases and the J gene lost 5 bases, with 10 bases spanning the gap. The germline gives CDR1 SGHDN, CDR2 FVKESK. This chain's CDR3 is CASSQDTGTETQYF. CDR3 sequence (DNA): TGTGCCAGCAGCCAAGATACGGGGACGGAGACCCAGTACTTC.

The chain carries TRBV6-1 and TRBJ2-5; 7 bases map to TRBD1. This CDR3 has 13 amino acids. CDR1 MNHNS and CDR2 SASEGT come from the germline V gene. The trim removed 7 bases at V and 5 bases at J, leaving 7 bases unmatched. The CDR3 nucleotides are TGTGCCAGCACCGCACAGGGGCGGGAGACCCAGTACTTC. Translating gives CASTAQGRETQYF.

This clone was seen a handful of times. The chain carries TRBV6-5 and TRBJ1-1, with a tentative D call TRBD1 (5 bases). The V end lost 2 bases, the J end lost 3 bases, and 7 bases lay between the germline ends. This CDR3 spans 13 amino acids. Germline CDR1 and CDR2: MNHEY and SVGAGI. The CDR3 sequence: CASSYRQHTEAFF. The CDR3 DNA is TGTGCCAGCAGTTACCGACAGCACACTGAAGCTTTCTTT.